This T cell receptor beta chain came from a study of blood T cell repertoires in COVID-19. Study at large: The samples span acute and convalescent COVID-19 from the United States, Italy and Spain. In each case, the material was cDNA or gDNA derived from T cells, B-cell-depleted T cells, or PBMCs.

The CDR3 spans 14 residues. V was pared by 2 bases and J by 3 bases, with 12 bases between. Per germline, CDR1 SGHRS and CDR2 YFSETQ. This clone was counted once. Generated by immunoSEQ multiplex PCR, the TCRdb table keeps only in-frame clones and is missing some. The sample records 250,000 to 300,000 clones, about 91% being singletons. Source material: peripheral blood. The clonotype originates from a woman in her sixties or seventies with acute or convalescent COVID-19. The rearrangement uses TRBV5-1 and TRBJ2-7; possible D gene TRBD1, 6 bases. This chain's CDR3 is CASSLGRGNYEQYF. As DNA, the CDR3 is TGCGCCAGCAGCTTAGGAAGGGGGAACTACGAGCAGTACTTC.